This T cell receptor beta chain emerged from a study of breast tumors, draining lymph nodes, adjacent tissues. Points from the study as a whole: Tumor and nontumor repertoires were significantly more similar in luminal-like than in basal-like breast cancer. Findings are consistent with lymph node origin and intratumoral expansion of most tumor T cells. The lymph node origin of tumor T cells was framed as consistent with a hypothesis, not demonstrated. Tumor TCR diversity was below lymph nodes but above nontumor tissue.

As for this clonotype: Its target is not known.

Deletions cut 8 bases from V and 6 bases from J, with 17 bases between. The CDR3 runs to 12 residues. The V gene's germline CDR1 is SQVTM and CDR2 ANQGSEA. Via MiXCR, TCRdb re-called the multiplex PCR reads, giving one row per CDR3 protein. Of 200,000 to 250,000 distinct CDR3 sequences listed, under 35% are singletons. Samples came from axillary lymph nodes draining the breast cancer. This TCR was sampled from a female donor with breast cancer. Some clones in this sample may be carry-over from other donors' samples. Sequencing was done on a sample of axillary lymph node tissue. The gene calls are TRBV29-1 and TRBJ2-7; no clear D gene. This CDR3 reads CSLRAEAGEQYF. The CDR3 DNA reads TGCAGCCTCCGGGCCGAAGCAGGCGAGCAGTACTTC.